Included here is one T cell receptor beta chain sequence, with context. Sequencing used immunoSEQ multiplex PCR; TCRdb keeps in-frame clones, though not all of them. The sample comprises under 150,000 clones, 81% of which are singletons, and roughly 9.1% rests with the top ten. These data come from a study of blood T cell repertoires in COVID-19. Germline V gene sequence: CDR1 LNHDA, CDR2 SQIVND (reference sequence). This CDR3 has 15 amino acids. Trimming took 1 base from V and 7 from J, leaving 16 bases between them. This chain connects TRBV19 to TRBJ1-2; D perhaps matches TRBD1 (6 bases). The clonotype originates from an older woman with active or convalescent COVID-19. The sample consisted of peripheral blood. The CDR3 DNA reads TGTGCCAGTAGTATAGGGGTGTCAGGGGAACTTGGCTACACCTTC. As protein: CASSIGVSGELGYTF.